This T cell receptor (beta chain) was sequenced during a study of cytomegalovirus exposure and HLA in healthy donors. Study-level background: As an earlier analysis found, roughly 180 million T cells yielded 90 million to 140 million unique TCR beta sequences.

Points from the study as a whole: Confirmation in vitro established that a few CMV-associated chains were specific for CMV antigens. CMV serostatus was the sole immune exposure data available. TCR beta chains associated with HLA were, in a later analysis, more clonally expanded than equally common others.

A multiplex PCR was run with 60 Vbeta primers and 13 Jbeta primers. Profiling relied on immunoSEQ multiplex PCR, and the TCRdb table lists in-frame clones only, not all of them. The data hold some 100,000 clones, with roughly 71% observed a single time. On this clone itself: Antigen unknown. At one end the junction does not follow the germline gene, possibly because of a read error. Other DNA sequences in this specimen translate into the identical CDR3.

Germline V lookup: CDR1 SEHNR, CDR2 FQNEAQ (reference sequence). The CDR3 extends over 12 amino acids. The TCR was taken from a woman aged 70-85 years in good health and CMV-seropositive. Input material: PBMCs. The chain links TRBV7-9 to TRBJ1-1; D possibly corresponds to TRBD1 (6 bases). CDR3 nucleotides: TGTGCTAGCAGCACGCCGACAGGCGAAGCTTTCTTT. This translates into CASSTPTGEAFF.